This TCR beta chain was profiled in a study of OX40 agonist ivuxolimab in advanced cancers. At the level of the study: Aged roughly 23 to 90 with a mean of approximately 60 years, they were 75% to 85% male. Study-wide findings and caveats: Partial responders at 0.1-3.0 mg/kg showed near-lowest clonal expansion. On average, CD8+ T cells showed a greater number of expanded clones than CD4+. Clonal expansion was seen in CD4+ and CD8+ blood T cells by week 6 at 0.1 to 3.0 mg/kg.

This CDR3 has 18 amino acids. Trimming removed 1 base from V and 0 bases from J; junction bases left unmatched: 12. Germline loops: CDR1 LNHNV, CDR2 YYDKDF (reference sequence). Only in-frame clones appear in the TCRdb table, and some are missing; sequencing was by immunoSEQ multiplex PCR. The profile shows 85,000 to 100,000 clones, roughly 91% of them singletons. In this sample, this clone turned up a few times. Its cognate antigen is unknown. The V and J genes are TRBV15 and TRBJ2-7; 7 bases agree with TRBD2. The sequences come from CD4+ or CD8+ T cells sorted from blood, collected in a trial of the OX40 agonist ivuxolimab. The TCR comes from an adult with an advanced solid tumor such as melanoma, head and neck, liver or kidney cancer. The CDR3 coding sequence is TGTGCCACCAGCAGAGCCCCTGGGGCTAGCGGCCTCTCCTACGAGCAGTACTTC. Amino acids: CATSRAPGASGLSYEQYF.